What follows are 4 T cell receptor beta chains derived from one specimen sequenced in a study of blood T cell repertoires in COVID-19. The protocol was immunoSEQ multiplex PCR, while the TCRdb copy is restricted to in-frame clones and leaves out a portion. The repertoire has about 56,000 clones, under 90% of them found once; the top ten carry roughly 13%. Sequences were obtained from peripheral blood. These TCRs come from a woman aged 80 or over with acute or convalescent COVID-19.

The chain is built from TRBV6-5 and TRBJ1-1; 7 nucleotides align to TRBD1. V lost 4 bases to trimming and J lost 7 bases; unmatched junction nucleotides: 12. The V gene's germline CDR1 is MNHEY and CDR2 SVGAGI. The CDR3 loop spans 15 amino acids. As DNA, the CDR3 is TGTGCCAGCAGTTTCGGACAGGTCCCCCGAGGTGAAGCTTTCTTT. The encoded protein is CASSFGQVPRGEAFF.

This chain joins TRBV7-9 and TRBJ1-3, with no clear D. CDR1 is SEHNR and CDR2 is FQNEAQ in the germline V gene (reference sequence). The V and J ends lost 5 bases and 0 bases respectively, with 11 bases between them. The CDR3 spans 15 residues. The CDR3 region is CASSLVLDSGNTIYF. CDR3 nucleotides: TGTGCCAGCAGCCTCGTATTAGACTCTGGAAACACCATATATTTT.

The V and J genes are TRBV9 and TRBJ2-5, with 7 bases that match TRBD2. Germline V gives CDR1 SGDLS, CDR2 YYNGEE. Trimming removed 4 bases from V and 4 bases from J; junction bases left unmatched: 4. The CDR3 loop spans 13 amino acids. The CDR3, as DNA: TGTGCCAGCAGCAGAGCGGGGAGAGAGACCCAGTACTTC. This encodes CASSRAGRETQYF.

The chain uses TRBV6-5 and TRBJ1-1; D not resolved. The CDR3 extends over 14 amino acids. Germline CDR1 reads MNHEY; CDR2 reads SVGAGI. The V end was cut by 6 bases, the J end by 0 bases, with 11 bases between. In DNA, the CDR3 is TGTGCCAGCAGATATGGGGAGATGAACACTGAAGCTTTCTTT. Translation gives CASRYGEMNTEAFF.